Reported below is one TCR beta chain. Its antigen is not yet known. One base away there is no much larger clone; base qualities are not given. This sample is drawn from a study of OX40 agonist ivuxolimab in advanced cancers. General notes on the study: Ivuxolimab, which targeted the costimulatory receptor OX40 (CD134), was an agonistic, fully human IgG2 monoclonal antibody. Intravenous ivuxolimab was administered to patients every 2 weeks at six dose levels: 0.01, 0.1, 0.3, 1.5, 3 and 10 mg/kg. Of the roughly 51 dose-escalation patients, hepatocellular carcinoma was present in about 20, melanoma in some 15, renal cell carcinoma in 9 and head and neck cancer in 9. A male proportion of 75% to 85% and a mean age of approximately 58 years, ranging from about 20 to 79, were recorded for the dose-escalation cohort. Patients were allowed to have had prior anti-PD-1, anti-PD-L1 or anti-CTLA-4 therapy, and roughly 40% of the dose-escalation patients had previously received checkpoint inhibitors. Three dose-escalation patients achieved partial responses, one with hepatocellular carcinoma and two with cutaneous melanoma. Peripheral TCRbeta sequencing was intended to test whether TCR sequence diversity was altered and clonal T-cell expansion was caused by ivuxolimab. The paper covers the monotherapy dose-escalation part of the phase I ivuxolimab trial, which included N ≈ 57 patients. Paper-wide results and their limitations: Clonal expansion of both CD4+ and CD8+ blood T cells was observed from baseline to week 6 at doses 0.1 to 3.0 mg/kg. Partial responders in the 0.1-3.0 mg/kg groups had among the lowest normalized peripheral clonal expansion, especially among CD8+ T cells. The antigen specificity of the peripheral T cells that underwent clonal expansion was not determined. Low levels of normalized T-cell clonal expansion were also seen in some nonresponding patients. After ivuxolimab, more expanded clones were found on average in CD8+ T cells than in CD4+ T cells.

The trial excluded patients who had a history of autoimmune disease or were on systemic immunosuppression. Peripheral blood for TCR sequencing was drawn from every dose cohort at baseline, at cycle 4 day 1 and at cycle 7 day 1. The samples were drawn from a first-in-human, open-label, multicenter phase I dose-escalation trial of ivuxolimab. Adults with locally advanced or metastatic head and neck squamous cell, hepatocellular, melanoma or renal cell carcinoma were enrolled in the trial. Before TCR sequencing, CD4+ and CD8+ T cells were separately sorted from peripheral blood. V was cut back by 8 bases and J by 1 base, leaving a gap of 12 bases between them. CDR1 and CDR2 were assigned from the germline V gene (reference sequence) as MNHNY and SVGAGI. From its cysteine to its phenylalanine, the CDR3 spans 14 amino acids. Of all the DNA, just the CDR3 is kept, 42 bases in frame from base 1. For sequencing of the TCRbeta CDR3 region, genomic DNA was extracted from the sorted cells. The immunoSEQ Assay was used for sequencing of TCRbeta CDR3 regions. The clones in this table, taken by TCRdb from immuneACCESS, are in-frame only. Not every clone is retained; where verified, under half of the shortfall comes from an unresolved V gene, and the cause of the rest is unknown. Here the sample has 80,000 to 95,000 clones; about 89% occur a single time. Roughly 8.9% of the sample is held by the ten biggest clonotypes.

The sequencing used CD4+ or CD8+ T cells sorted from blood, collected in a trial of the OX40 agonist ivuxolimab. This TCR was recovered from an adult with an advanced solid tumor such as melanoma, head and neck, liver or kidney cancer. The rearranged segments are TRBV6-6 and TRBJ1-5, and perhaps TRBD1 as D gene, on 5 matching bases. The DNA sequence is as follows: TGTGCCAGCGGGGGGATCGGGAGCAATCAGCCCCAGCATTTT. Protein translation: CASGGIGSNQPQHF.